The 30 T cell receptor beta chains in this list originate from one sample, sequenced in a study of blood T cells in healthy people across ages. Next came a second PCR, run for about 7 to 12 cycles, which used a sample-barcoded 5' primer along with a J-beta primer mix. TCRdb re-called the 5' RACE reads with MiXCR, one entry per CDR3 protein. The sample has more than 650,000 distinct CDR3 sequences; about 55% are singletons. The sequenced material came from blood. Receptors were obtained from a man older than 75 in good health.

A few counts support this clonotype. This chain uses TRBV20-1 with TRBJ2-1, with TRBD2 identical over 11 bases. The CDR3 extends over 16 amino acids. Trimming took 5 bases from V and 13 from J; bases not matched to a gene: 19. Germline lookup yields CDR1 DFQATT and CDR2 SNEGSKA (reference sequence). The CDR3 loop is CSAPTPKLAGEETQFF. CDR3 bases: TGCAGTGCTCCCACCCCCAAACTAGCGGGAGAAGAGACCCAGTTCTTC.

This chain uses TRBV28 with TRBJ2-7, with 11 nucleotides matching TRBD2. Germline CDR1 and CDR2: MDHEN and SYDVKM. The ends lost 3 bases at V and 4 bases at J; junction bases unmatched: 5. The CDR3 contains 15 residues. CDR3: CASSLILAGEYEQYF. Here the CDR3 DNA reads TGTGCCAGCAGTTTGATACTAGCGGGAGAGTACGAGCAGTACTTC.

This clonotype has a single count. CDR3: CASSLDHETQYF. CDR3 coding DNA: TGTGCCAGCAGCTTAGATCACGAGACCCAGTACTTC. This chain uses TRBV11-2 with TRBJ2-5, with unresolved D. The germline V gene has CDR1 SGHAT and CDR2 FQNNGV. This CDR3 has 12 residues. V gave up 0 bases and J gave up 5 bases, with 4 bases separating them.

In its sample, this clonotype was seen a few times. The CDR3 region is CSVEPNGNEQYF. The CDR3 DNA follows: TGCAGCGTTGAACCTAATGGAAACGAGCAGTACTTC. The chain is built from TRBV29-1 and TRBJ2-7, with D unresolved. The V end was cut by 2 bases, the J end by 5 bases, with 10 bases between. Germline V gives CDR1 SQVTM, CDR2 ANQGSEA. The CDR3 has 12 amino acids.

The rearrangement uses TRBV29-1 and TRBJ1-1; 8 bases are shared with TRBD1. Germline trimming cut 7 bases from V and 1 base from J; bases unmatched to any gene: 8. CDR1 and CDR2 from the germline V gene are SQVTM and ANQGSEA. The CDR3 totals 14 residues. CDR3 protein: CSARAGGANTEAFF. Written as DNA, the CDR3 is TGCAGCGCTAGGGCAGGGGGCGCGAACACTGAAGCTTTCTTT.

The genes are TRBV10-1 and TRBJ2-4; D is tentatively TRBD1 or TRBD2 (5 bases each). The V gene's germline CDR1 is WNHNN and CDR2 SYGVQD (reference sequence). The CDR3 spans 14 residues. Trimming pared 0 bases from V and 6 bases from J, leaving 9 bases between. The CDR3 region has the DNA TGCGCCAGCAGTGAGTCGGCAGGGAGAAACATTCAGTACTTC. This sequence encodes CASSESAGRNIQYF.

The gene calls are TRBV27 and TRBJ2-2; the D gene is possibly TRBD1 (5 bases). CDR3 length: 15 residues. V was cut by 5 bases and J by 1 base, with 11 bases left in between. CDR1 and CDR2 (germline): MNHEY, SMNVEV (reference sequence). CDR3 sequence: CASSPKQENTGELFF. CDR3 nucleotide sequence: TGTGCCAGCAGTCCGAAACAGGAGAACACCGGGGAGCTGTTTTTT.

The chain recombines TRBV20-1 with TRBJ1-1; D is undetermined. Trimming cost V 0 bases and J 1 base, with 12 bases left between them. The germline V gene has CDR1 DFQATT and CDR2 SNEGSKA (reference sequence). The CDR3 is 15 amino acids. The CDR3 DNA is TGCAGTGCTAGAGAGCCCGACCAACCGAACACTGAAGCTTTCTTT. It encodes CSAREPDQPNTEAFF.

Only a few counts were recorded for this clonotype. V gene TRBV25-1 combines with J gene TRBJ1-2; 12 bases agree with TRBD1. This CDR3 has 15 amino acids. V was clipped by 3 bases and J by 6 bases; unmatched bases: 5. Germline CDR1 is MGHDK and CDR2 is SYGVNS. CDR3 nucleotide sequence: TGTGCCAGCAGTGATGGGACAGGGGGCATGAATGGCTACACCTTC. Amino acid sequence: CASSDGTGGMNGYTF.

The rearrangement links TRBV3-1 to TRBJ2-6; D might be TRBD1 or TRBD2, each matching 6 bases. The CDR3 is made up of 17 amino acids. The ends were cut back, 5 bases at V and 5 bases at J, with 19 bases in the middle. Germline lookup yields CDR1 LGHDT and CDR2 YNNKEL (reference sequence). CDR3 sequence (DNA): TGTGCCAGCAGCTCCTACAGGGAGGACTATAGGGCCAACGTCCTGACTTTC. It translates to CASSSYREDYRANVLTF.

The V call is TRBV6-5, the J call TRBJ2-7, with 10 bases identical to TRBD1. The CDR3 runs to 14 residues. With V trimmed by 7 bases and J by 5 bases, 8 bases remained unmatched. Germline CDR1 is MNHEY and CDR2 is SVGAGI. CDR3: CASTHGTGEHEQYF. DNA for the CDR3: TGTGCCAGCACCCACGGGACAGGGGAGCACGAGCAGTACTTC.

The rearrangement joins TRBV20-1 to TRBJ2-5, with TRBD1 matching 7 bases. After removal of 6 bases from V and 5 bases from J, the junction contained 15 bases not matched to a gene. Germline lookup yields CDR1 DFQATT and CDR2 SNEGSKA (reference sequence). The CDR3 totals 15 residues. As DNA, the CDR3 is TGCAGTGCCAAAGGGACAGCGTTTTCCGGGGAGACCCAGTACTTC. Translating gives CSAKGTAFSGETQYF.

This clonotype was counted a single time. The V call is TRBV6-2 or TRBV6-3, the J call TRBJ2-1; a weak D match, TRBD1 (6 bases). V was clipped by 6 bases and J by 8 bases, with 14 bases between them. Germline CDR1 MNHEY, CDR2 SVGEGT. This CDR3 has 13 residues. The CDR3 here is CASRTGSVDEQFF. CDR3 nucleotides: TGTGCCAGCAGAACAGGGTCGGTGGATGAGCAGTTCTTC.

This clonotype was seen only once. The chain is built from TRBV3-1 and TRBJ2-1; 8 nucleotides match TRBD2. The germline CDR1 and CDR2 sequences are LGHDT and YNNKEL (reference sequence). The CDR3 spans 15 residues. J lost 9 bases, V lost 8 bases, and 15 bases had no gene match. The DNA for the CDR3 is TGTGCCAGCCGGGCCAGCGGGAGTTTTGAAGGTGAGCAGTTCTTC. Amino acids: CASRASGSFEGEQFF.

This sequence joins TRBV18 and TRBJ2-3; either TRBD1 or TRBD2 may supply D (5 bases each). The CDR3 runs to 12 residues. Germline lookup yields CDR1 KGHSH and CDR2 LQKENI. Trimming took off 2 bases at V and 10 bases at J, with 10 bases between the two ends. The CDR3 region is CASSPGTEAQYF. DNA of the CDR3: TGTGCCAGCTCACCAGGGACGGAGGCGCAGTATTTT.

This chain links TRBV5-1 with TRBJ2-5; no clear D. Germline CDR1 and CDR2: SGHRS and YFSETQ. The V and J ends lost 3 bases and 1 base respectively, with 16 bases between them. This CDR3 has 16 residues. The CDR3 is CASSSGPRSIQETQYF. For the CDR3, the DNA is TGCGCCAGCAGCTCCGGCCCCAGGAGTATCCAAGAGACCCAGTACTTC.

The rearrangement joins TRBV28 to TRBJ1-2; TRBD1 matches 7 bases. Per the germline V gene, CDR1 is MDHEN and CDR2 is SYDVKM. The CDR3 is made up of 15 amino acids. The trim removed 0 bases at V and 0 bases at J, leaving 1 base unmatched. The CDR3 here is CASSLWGQSNYGYTF. In DNA, the CDR3 is TGTGCCAGCAGTTTATGGGGACAGTCTAACTATGGCTACACCTTC.

A remark on this clonotype: One end of the junction is discordant with germline, which a read error may explain. The CDR3: CASSAQGGGTEAFF. The DNA for the CDR3 is TGTGCCAGCAGCGCACAGGGGGGGGGCACTGAAGCTTTCTTT. The gene calls are TRBV5-1 and TRBJ1-1, with 8 bases that match TRBD1. This CDR3 spans 14 amino acids. Germline-derived CDR1 and CDR2 are SGHRS and YFSETQ.

Comments on this clonotype: The junction differs from germline at one of its ends, possibly a read error. V gene TRBV25-1 combines with J gene TRBJ1-1; D perhaps matches TRBD1 (5 bases). This CDR3 has 15 amino acids. Germline V gives CDR1 MGHDK, CDR2 SYGVNS. The CDR3 is CASRSHGGANTEAFF. The DNA of the CDR3 is TGCGCCAGCAGGTCCCATGGAGGGGCAAACACTGAAGCTTTCTTT.

The rearrangement links TRBV15 to TRBJ2-1; D may correspond to TRBD1 or TRBD2 (5 bases each). V dropped 5 bases and J dropped 4 bases, with 21 bases sitting between them. Germline V gene sequence: CDR1 LNHNV, CDR2 YYDKDF (reference sequence). CDR3 size: 17 residues. The CDR3 region is CATSRAEGKTGYNEQFF. The CDR3 DNA reads TGTGCCACCAGCCGAGCTGAGGGGAAAACGGGGTACAATGAGCAGTTCTTC.

This clonotype was seen a few times. The V and J genes are TRBV29-1 and TRBJ1-2; D unresolved. Germline V gene data show CDR1 as SQVTM and CDR2 as ANQGSEA. V was cut by 4 bases and J by 4 bases, with 7 bases left in between. The CDR3 is made up of 11 amino acids. CDR3 in DNA: TGCAGCGTTGTCACCGTCTATGGCTACACCTTC. The encoded protein is CSVVTVYGYTF.

As concerns this clonotype: A read error may account for a junction end that differs from germline. This chain connects TRBV28 to TRBJ2-7; the D is unclear. Germline CDR1 MDHEN, CDR2 SYDVKM. This CDR3 is built from 12 residues. The DNA for the CDR3 is TGTGCCAGCAGGGTTGGCGTCTACGGGCAGTACTTC. Amino acids: CASRVGVYGQYF.

The V call is TRBV11-2, the J call TRBJ2-3; 13 nucleotides line up with TRBD2. Unmatched junction bases numbered 19, after V lost 8 bases and J lost 14 bases. Per germline, CDR1 SGHAT and CDR2 FQNNGV. This CDR3 region has 16 residues. The CDR3 protein is CASCSWTSGRKRYAYF. The CDR3 DNA sequence: TGTGCCAGCTGCTCATGGACTAGCGGGAGAAAAAGATACGCGTATTTT.

This chain uses TRBV12-3 or TRBV12-4 with TRBJ2-1; 13 bases agree with TRBD2. Trimming removed 4 bases from V and 8 bases from J; junction bases left unmatched: 8. The CDR3 covers 16 residues. CDR3 in amino acids: CASSSPLAGGQYEQFF. CDR3 DNA sequence: TGTGCCAGCAGTTCACCACTAGCGGGAGGGCAGTATGAGCAGTTCTTC.

This clonotype was seen only once. J is TRBJ2-7 and V is TRBV5-1; TRBD2 is a possible D gene (6 bases). V was cut by 6 bases and J by 0 bases, with 13 bases left in between. The germline V gene has CDR1 SGHRS and CDR2 YFSETQ. The CDR3 is 14 residues long. This CDR3 is CASKGGVGSYEQYF. Here the CDR3 DNA reads TGCGCCAGCAAAGGAGGGGTCGGCTCCTACGAGCAGTACTTC.

This clonotype was recorded a few times. The chain uses TRBV6-6 and TRBJ1-1; tentative D call: TRBD1 (5 bases). CDR3 length: 13 amino acids. CDR1 MNHNY and CDR2 SVGAGI come from the germline V gene (reference sequence). V lost 7 bases and J 7 bases, leaving 16 bases between the germline ends. The CDR3 here is CASTYSRGFEAFF. The CDR3 DNA reads as TGTGCCAGCACCTACTCAAGGGGATTTGAAGCTTTCTTT.

Only a few counts were recorded for this clonotype. The chain links TRBV10-3 to TRBJ2-1, with 7 bases lining up with TRBD2. Germline CDR1 is ENHRY and CDR2 is SYGVKD. There are 13 residues in the CDR3. The V segment lost 6 bases and the J segment 2 bases; nucleotides outside the gene matches: 1. CDR3 sequence (DNA): TGTGCCATCAGCGGACTAGCCTACAATGAGCAGTTCTTC. As protein: CAISGLAYNEQFF.

This chain links TRBV18 with TRBJ2-1, with TRBD2 matching 11 bases. V was clipped by 3 bases and J by 3 bases; unmatched bases: 10. Germline assignment: CDR1 KGHSH and CDR2 LQKENI. This CDR3 spans 18 amino acids. The CDR3 here is CASSPPLSGRAGYNEQFF. In nucleotides, the CDR3 is TGTGCCAGCTCACCCCCCCTTAGCGGGAGGGCGGGCTACAATGAGCAGTTCTTC.

A note on this clonotype: This sequence may be a read error, since a much larger clone differs from it by one base. In DNA form, the CDR3 reads TGTGCCACCAGTGATGCCGGGACAGGGGTCTACGAGCAGTACTTC. Translated, it gives CATSDAGTGVYEQYF. This chain links TRBV24-1 with TRBJ2-7, with TRBD1 matching over 10 bases. The CDR3 sequence is 15 residues long. Germline CDR1 is KGHDR and CDR2 is SFDVKD. The J segment lost 3 bases and the V segment lost 3 bases, leaving 4 bases of the junction unmatched.

The chain combines TRBV6-1 with TRBJ1-4; 7 bases line up with TRBD1. The germline V gene has CDR1 MNHNS and CDR2 SASEGT. The CDR3 contains 15 residues. J was trimmed by 3 bases and V by 5 bases; bases with no gene match: 6. CDR3 in DNA: TGTGCCAGCAGTTATCCGGGACAGCCTAATGAAAAACTGTTTTTT. Translated: CASSYPGQPNEKLFF.